This entry is about one TCR beta chain. CDR1 is SGHTA and CDR2 is FQGTGA in the germline V gene. The CDR3 has 15 residues. The ends lost 4 bases at V and 7 bases at J; junction bases unmatched: 10. The repertoire was sequenced with immunoSEQ multiplex PCR; TCRdb's copy has only in-frame clones and lacks some. In the table there are fewer than 350,000 clones, under 90% of which are singletons. The data were obtained in a study of blood T cell repertoires in COVID-19. Study-level information: The cDNA or gDNA used as material had been derived from T cells, B-cell-depleted T cells, or PBMCs.

Before being deemed recovered, Cohort 3 donors had two negative PCRs, clearance, or symptom resolution. This clonotype was sampled from a man in his fifties or sixties who had recovered from COVID-19. What was sequenced was PBMCs or T cells enriched from blood (not recorded which). The rearrangement uses TRBV7-3 and TRBJ2-1, with TRBD2 identical over 7 bases. The CDR3 loop reads CASSSASGRWNEQFF. The DNA of the CDR3 is TGTGCCAGCAGCTCCGCCTCCGGGAGGTGGAATGAGCAGTTCTTC.